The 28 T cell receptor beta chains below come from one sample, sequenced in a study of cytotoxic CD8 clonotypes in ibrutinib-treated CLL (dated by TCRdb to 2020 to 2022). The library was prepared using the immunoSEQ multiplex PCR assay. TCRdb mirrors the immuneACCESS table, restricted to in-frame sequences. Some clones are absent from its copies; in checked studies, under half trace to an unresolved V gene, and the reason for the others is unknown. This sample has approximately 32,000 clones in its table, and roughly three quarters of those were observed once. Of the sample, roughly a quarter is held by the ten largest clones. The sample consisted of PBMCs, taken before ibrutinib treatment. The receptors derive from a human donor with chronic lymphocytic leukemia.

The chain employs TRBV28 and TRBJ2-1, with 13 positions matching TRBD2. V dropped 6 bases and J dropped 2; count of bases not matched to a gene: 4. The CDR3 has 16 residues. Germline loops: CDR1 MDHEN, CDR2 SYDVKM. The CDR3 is CASSTSGGVTYNEQFF. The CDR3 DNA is TGTGCCAGCAGCACTAGCGGGGGGGTCACCTACAATGAGCAGTTCTTC.

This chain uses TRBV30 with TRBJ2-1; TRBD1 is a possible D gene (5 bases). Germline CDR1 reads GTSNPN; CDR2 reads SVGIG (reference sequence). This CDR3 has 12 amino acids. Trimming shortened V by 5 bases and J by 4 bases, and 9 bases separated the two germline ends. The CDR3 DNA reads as TGTGCCTGGGGCAGGGTTTACAATGAGCAGTTCTTC. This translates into CAWGRVYNEQFF.

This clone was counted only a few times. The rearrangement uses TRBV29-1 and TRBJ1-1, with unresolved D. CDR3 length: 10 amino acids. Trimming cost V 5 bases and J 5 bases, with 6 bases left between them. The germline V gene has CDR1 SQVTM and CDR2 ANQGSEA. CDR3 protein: CSVLRTEAFF. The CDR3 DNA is TGCAGCGTTCTCAGAACTGAAGCTTTCTTT.

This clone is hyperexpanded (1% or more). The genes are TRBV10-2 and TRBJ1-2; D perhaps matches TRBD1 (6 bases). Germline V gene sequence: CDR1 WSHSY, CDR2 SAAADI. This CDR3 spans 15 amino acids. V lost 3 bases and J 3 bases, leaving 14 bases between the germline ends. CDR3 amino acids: CASSDVAGVDYGYTF. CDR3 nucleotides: TGCGCCAGCAGTGACGTGGCAGGGGTGGACTATGGCTACACCTTC.

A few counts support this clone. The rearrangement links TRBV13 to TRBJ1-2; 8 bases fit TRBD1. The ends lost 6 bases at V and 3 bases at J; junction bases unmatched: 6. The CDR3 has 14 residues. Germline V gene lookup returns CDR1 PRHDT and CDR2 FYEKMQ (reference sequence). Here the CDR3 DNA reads TGTGCCAGCAGGGGACAGGCCAATTACTATGGCTACACCTTC. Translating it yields CASRGQANYYGYTF.

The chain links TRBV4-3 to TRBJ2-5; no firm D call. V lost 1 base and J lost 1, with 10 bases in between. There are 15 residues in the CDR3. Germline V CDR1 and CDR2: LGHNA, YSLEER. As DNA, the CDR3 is TGCGCCAGCAGCCAAGGAGGAGCTGCCCAAGAGACCCAGTACTTC. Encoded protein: CASSQGGAAQETQYF.

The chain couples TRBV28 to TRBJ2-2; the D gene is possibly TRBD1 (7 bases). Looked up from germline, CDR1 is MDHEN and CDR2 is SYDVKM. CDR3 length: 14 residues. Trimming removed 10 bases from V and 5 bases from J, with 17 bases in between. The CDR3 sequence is CATLWAGGTGELFF. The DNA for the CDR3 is TGTGCCACCCTCTGGGCAGGGGGGACCGGGGAGCTGTTTTTT.

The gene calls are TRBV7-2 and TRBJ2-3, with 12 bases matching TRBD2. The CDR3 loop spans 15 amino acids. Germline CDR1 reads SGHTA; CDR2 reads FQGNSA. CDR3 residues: CAGMLAGGGADTQYF. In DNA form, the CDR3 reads TGTGCAGGGATGCTAGCGGGAGGGGGCGCAGATACGCAGTATTTT.

The chain's CDR3 is CASSRRGTEAFF. The CDR3 DNA follows: TGTGCCAGCTCGCGTCGTGGCACTGAAGCTTTCTTT. The V and J genes are TRBV6-5 and TRBJ1-1; D unresolved. CDR1 and CDR2 from the germline V gene are MNHEY and SVGAGI. Trimming removed 8 bases from V and 4 bases from J, with 11 bases in between. The CDR3 is made up of 12 amino acids.

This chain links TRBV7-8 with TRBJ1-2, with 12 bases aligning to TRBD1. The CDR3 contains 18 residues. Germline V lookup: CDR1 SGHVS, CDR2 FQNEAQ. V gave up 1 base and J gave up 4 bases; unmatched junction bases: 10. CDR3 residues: CASSLVRSGTGGIYGYTF. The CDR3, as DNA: TGTGCCAGCAGCTTAGTACGATCAGGGACAGGGGGCATCTATGGCTACACCTTC.

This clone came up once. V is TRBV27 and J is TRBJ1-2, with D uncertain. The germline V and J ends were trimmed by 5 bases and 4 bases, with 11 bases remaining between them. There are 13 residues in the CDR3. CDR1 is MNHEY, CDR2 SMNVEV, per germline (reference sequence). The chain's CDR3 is CASSPGDRYGYTF. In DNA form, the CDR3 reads TGTGCCAGCAGTCCGGGAGACCGCTATGGCTACACCTTC.

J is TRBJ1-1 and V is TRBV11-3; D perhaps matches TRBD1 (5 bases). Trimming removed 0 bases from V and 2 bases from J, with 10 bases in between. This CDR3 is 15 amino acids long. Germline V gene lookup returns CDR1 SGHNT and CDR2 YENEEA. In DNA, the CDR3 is TGTGCCAGCAGCTTAGATCCGACAGATAACACTGAAGCTTTCTTT. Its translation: CASSLDPTDNTEAFF.

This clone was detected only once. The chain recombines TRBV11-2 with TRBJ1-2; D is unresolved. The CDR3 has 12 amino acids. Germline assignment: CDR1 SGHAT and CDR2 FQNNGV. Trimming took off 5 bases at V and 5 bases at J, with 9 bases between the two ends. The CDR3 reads CASSPNGYGYTF. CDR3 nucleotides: TGTGCCAGCAGCCCCAACGGGTATGGCTACACCTTC. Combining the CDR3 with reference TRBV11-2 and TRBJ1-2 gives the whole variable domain EAGVAQSPRYKIIEKRQSVAFWCNPISGHATLYWYQQILGQGPKLLIQFQNNGVVDDSQLPKDRFSAERLKGVDSTLKIQPAKLEDSAVYLCASSPNGYGYTFGSGTRLTVV.

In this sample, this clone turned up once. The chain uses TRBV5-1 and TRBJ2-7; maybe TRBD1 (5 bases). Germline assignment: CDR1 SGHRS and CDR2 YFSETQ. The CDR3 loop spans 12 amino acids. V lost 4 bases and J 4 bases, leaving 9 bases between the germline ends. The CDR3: CASSPQGYEQYF. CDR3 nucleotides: TGCGCCAGCAGCCCCCAGGGTTACGAGCAGTACTTC.

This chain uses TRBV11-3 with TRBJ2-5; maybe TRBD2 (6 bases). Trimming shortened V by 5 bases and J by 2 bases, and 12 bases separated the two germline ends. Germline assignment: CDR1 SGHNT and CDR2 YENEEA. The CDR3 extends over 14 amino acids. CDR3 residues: CASSRGGNQETQYF. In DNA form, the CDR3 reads TGTGCCAGCAGCCGAGGAGGGAATCAAGAGACCCAGTACTTC.

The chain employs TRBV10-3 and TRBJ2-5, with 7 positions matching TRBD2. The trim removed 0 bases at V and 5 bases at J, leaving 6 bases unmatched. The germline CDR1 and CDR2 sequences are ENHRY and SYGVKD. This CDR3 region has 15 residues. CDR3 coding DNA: TGTGCCATCAGTGAGTCGGCTAGCGGTGGGGAGACCCAGTACTTC. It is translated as CAISESASGGETQYF.

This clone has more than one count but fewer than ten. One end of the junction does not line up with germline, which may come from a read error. The CDR3 region has the DNA TGTGCCAGCAGTCAAGCAGGAACCACGGGACAGATCGGGCTTTTT. As protein: CASSQAGTTGQIGLF. The chain has TRBV28 and TRBJ1-3, with 7 bases lining up with TRBD1. The length of the CDR3 is 15 residues. Looked up from germline, CDR1 is MDHEN and CDR2 is SYDVKM.

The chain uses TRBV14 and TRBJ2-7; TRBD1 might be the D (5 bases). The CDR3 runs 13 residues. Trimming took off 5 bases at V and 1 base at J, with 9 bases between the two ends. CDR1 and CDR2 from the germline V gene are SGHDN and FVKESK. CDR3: CASSSTESYEQYF. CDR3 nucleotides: TGTGCCAGCAGCTCGACAGAGTCCTACGAGCAGTACTTC.

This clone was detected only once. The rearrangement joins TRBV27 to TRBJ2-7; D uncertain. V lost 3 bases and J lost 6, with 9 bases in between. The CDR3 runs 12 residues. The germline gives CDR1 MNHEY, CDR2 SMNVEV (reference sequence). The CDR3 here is CASSFFMGEQYF. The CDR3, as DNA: TGTGCCAGCAGTTTCTTCATGGGCGAGCAGTACTTC.

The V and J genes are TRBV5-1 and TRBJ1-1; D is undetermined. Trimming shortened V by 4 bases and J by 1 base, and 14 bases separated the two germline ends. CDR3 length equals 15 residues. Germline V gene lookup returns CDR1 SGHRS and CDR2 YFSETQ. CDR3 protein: CASSPGMGKNTEAFF. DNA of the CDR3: TGCGCCAGCAGCCCGGGGATGGGTAAGAACACTGAAGCTTTCTTT.

DNA for the CDR3: TGTGCCAGCAGCTCCACCAGGGGAGCTGGGGCCAACGTCCTGACTTTC. Protein product: CASSSTRGAGANVLTF. The V gene is TRBV7-6, the J gene TRBJ2-6; tentative D call: TRBD1 (6 bases). CDR3 length: 16 residues. Germline lookup yields CDR1 SGHVS and CDR2 FNYEAQ. The V end was cut by 4 bases, the J end by 2 bases, with 12 bases between.

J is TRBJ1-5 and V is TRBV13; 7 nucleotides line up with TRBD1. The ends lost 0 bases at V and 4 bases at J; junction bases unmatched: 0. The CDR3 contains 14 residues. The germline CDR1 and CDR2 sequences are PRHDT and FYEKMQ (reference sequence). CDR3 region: CASSLGQGNQPQHF. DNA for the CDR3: TGTGCCAGCAGCTTAGGACAGGGGAATCAGCCCCAGCATTTT.

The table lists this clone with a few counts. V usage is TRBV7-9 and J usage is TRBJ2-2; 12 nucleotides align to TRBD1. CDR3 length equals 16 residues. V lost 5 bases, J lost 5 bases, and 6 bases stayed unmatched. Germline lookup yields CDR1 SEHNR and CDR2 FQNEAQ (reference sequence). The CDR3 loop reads CASSTRDRGQTGELFF. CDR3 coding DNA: TGTGCCAGCAGCACCCGGGACAGGGGGCAAACCGGGGAGCTGTTTTTT.

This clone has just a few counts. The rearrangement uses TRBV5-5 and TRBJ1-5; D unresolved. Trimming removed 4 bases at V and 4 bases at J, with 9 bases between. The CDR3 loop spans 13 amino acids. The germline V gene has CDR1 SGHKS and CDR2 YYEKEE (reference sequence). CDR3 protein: CASSLERNQPQHF. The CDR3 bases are TGTGCCAGCAGCCTGGAGAGAAATCAGCCCCAGCATTTT.

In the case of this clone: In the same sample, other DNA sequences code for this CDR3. DNA for the CDR3: TGCAGTGCTAGTGACGGGACTGAAGCTTTCTTT. Protein: CSASDGTEAFF. The chain carries TRBV20-1 and TRBJ1-1; unclear D gene. CDR1 DFQATT and CDR2 SNEGSKA come from the germline V gene (reference sequence). The V gene lost 3 bases and the J gene lost 5 bases, with 7 bases spanning the gap. The CDR3 runs to 11 residues.

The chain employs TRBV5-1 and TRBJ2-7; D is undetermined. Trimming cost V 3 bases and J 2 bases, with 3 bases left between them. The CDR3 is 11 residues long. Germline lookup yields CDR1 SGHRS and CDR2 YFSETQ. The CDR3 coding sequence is TGCGCCAGCAGCTCCACCTACGAGCAGTACTTC. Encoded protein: CASSSTYEQYF.

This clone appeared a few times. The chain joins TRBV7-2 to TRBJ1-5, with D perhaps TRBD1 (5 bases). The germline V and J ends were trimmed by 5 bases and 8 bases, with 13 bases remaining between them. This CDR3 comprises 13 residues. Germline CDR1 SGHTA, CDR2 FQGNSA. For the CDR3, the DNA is TGTGCCAGCAGCATAGGGGCCGGTGAGCCCCAGCATTTT. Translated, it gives CASSIGAGEPQHF.

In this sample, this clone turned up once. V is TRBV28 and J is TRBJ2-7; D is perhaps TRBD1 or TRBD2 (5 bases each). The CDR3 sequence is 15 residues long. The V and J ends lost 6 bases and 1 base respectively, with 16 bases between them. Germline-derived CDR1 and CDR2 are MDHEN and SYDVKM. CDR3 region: CASSHRGVLSYEQYF. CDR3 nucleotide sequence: TGTGCCAGCAGCCACCGAGGGGTCTTGTCCTACGAGCAGTACTTC. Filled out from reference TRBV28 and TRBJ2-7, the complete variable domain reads DVKVTQSSRYLVKRTGEKVFLECVQDMDHENMFWYRQDPGLGLRLIYFSYDVKMKEKGDIPEGYSVSREKKERFSLILESASTNQTSMYLCASSHRGVLSYEQYFGPGTRLTVT.